A selection of T cell receptor beta chains follows, all from one sample in a study of blood T cell repertoires in COVID-19. Assay used: immunoSEQ multiplex PCR; TCRdb lists only in-frame clones, some missing. The table records 250,000 to 400,000 clones, 88% of them present only once. Specimen: peripheral blood. The source is a woman in her 30s with COVID-19, enrolled during active disease. Both conserved end residues are part of each CDR3. A D gene is named only where the DNA matches it firmly. The size field is filled for only some rows; it gives once, few, many or a size class.

d_gene: .; abundance: .; v_gene: TRBV10-3; j_gene: TRBJ1-2; CDR3aa: CAISDTGDDGYTF; CDR3nt: TGTGCCATCAGTGATACAGGTGACGATGGCTACACCTTC
d_gene: TRBD1; abundance: .; v_gene: TRBV29-1; j_gene: TRBJ1-2; CDR3aa: CSVGGTGQPMEGTF; CDR3nt: TGCAGCGTTGGGGGCACGGGACAGCCTATGGAAGGCACCTTC
d_gene: .; abundance: .; v_gene: TRBV5-1; j_gene: TRBJ1-1; CDR3aa: CASSSPGMVAFF; CDR3nt: TGCGCCAGCAGCTCGCCAGGGATGGTGGCTTTCTTT
d_gene: .; abundance: few; v_gene: TRBV9; j_gene: TRBJ1-4; CDR3aa: CASREGSNEKLFF; CDR3nt: TGTGCCTCCAGGGAGGGGTCCAATGAAAAACTGTTTTTT
d_gene: TRBD2; abundance: .; v_gene: TRBV7-6; j_gene: TRBJ2-5; CDR3aa: CASSQKTVSGGQETQYF; CDR3nt: TGTGCCAGCAGCCAAAAGACGGTTAGCGGGGGACAAGAGACCCAGTACTTC
d_gene: TRBD1; abundance: once; v_gene: TRBV27; j_gene: TRBJ1-5; CDR3aa: CASSKTGPGWPQHF; CDR3nt: TGTGCCAGCAGTAAGACAGGGCCGGGGTGGCCCCAGCATTTT
d_gene: TRBD1; abundance: .; v_gene: TRBV2; j_gene: TRBJ1-6; CDR3aa: CAGRTGRNSPLHF; CDR3nt: TGTGCCGGGCGGACAGGGCGGAATTCACCCCTCCACTTT
d_gene: .; abundance: .; v_gene: TRBV7-8; j_gene: TRBJ1-3; CDR3aa: CASSSQVISGNTIYF; CDR3nt: TGTGCCAGCAGCTCTCAGGTGATCTCTGGAAACACCATATATTTT
d_gene: .; abundance: .; v_gene: TRBV5-6; j_gene: TRBJ1-2; CDR3aa: CASSLARTPGTPFSF; CDR3nt: TGTGCCAGCAGCTTGGCCAGAACCCCCGGGACACCTTTCTCCTTC
d_gene: TRBD2; abundance: .; v_gene: TRBV18; j_gene: TRBJ2-1; CDR3aa: CASSQSGGNYNEQFF; CDR3nt: TGTGCCAGCTCCCAGAGCGGGGGGAACTACAATGAGCAGTTCTTC
d_gene: .; abundance: .; v_gene: TRBV19; j_gene: TRBJ1-2; CDR3aa: CASTRRNSNGYTF; CDR3nt: TGTGCCAGTACCCGGAGAAACTCGAATGGCTACACCTTC
d_gene: TRBD1; abundance: .; v_gene: TRBV6-4; j_gene: TRBJ1-1; CDR3aa: CASRSGGGGNTEAFF; CDR3nt: TGTGCCAGCAGGTCAGGGGGCGGTGGTAACACTGAAGCTTTCTTT
d_gene: TRBD2; abundance: .; v_gene: TRBV5-1; j_gene: TRBJ2-7; CDR3aa: CASSLYPSGGYEQYF; CDR3nt: TGCGCCAGCAGCTTGTATCCTAGCGGGGGCTACGAGCAGTACTTC
d_gene: TRBD1; abundance: .; v_gene: TRBV3-1/TRBV3-2; j_gene: TRBJ1-4; CDR3aa: CASSPTGMNEKLFF; CDR3nt: TGTGCCAGCAGCCCGACAGGGATGAATGAAAAACTGTTTTTT
d_gene: .; abundance: .; v_gene: TRBV25-1; j_gene: TRBJ1-3; CDR3aa: CASSRGNTIYF; CDR3nt: TGTGCCAGCAGTCGGGGAAACACCATATATTTT
d_gene: .; abundance: .; v_gene: TRBV7-2; j_gene: TRBJ1-3; CDR3aa: CASSLTAGVAGNTIYF; CDR3nt: TGTGCCAGCAGCTTAACCGCGGGAGTGGCTGGAAACACCATATATTTT
d_gene: TRBD1; abundance: .; v_gene: TRBV4-2; j_gene: TRBJ1-5; CDR3aa: CASSQAPLGQVNQPQHF; CDR3nt: TGTGCCAGCAGCCAAGCGCCACTAGGACAGGTCAATCAGCCCCAGCATTTT
d_gene: TRBD1; abundance: .; v_gene: TRBV5-1; j_gene: TRBJ2-1; CDR3aa: CASSLVGTEKQFF; CDR3nt: TGCGCCAGCAGCTTGGTTGGGACAGAAAAGCAGTTCTTC
d_gene: .; abundance: .; v_gene: TRBV6-2/TRBV6-3; j_gene: TRBJ1-2; CDR3aa: CASSYGQGSYYGYTF; CDR3nt: TGTGCCAGCAGTTACGGGCAGGGTTCGTACTATGGCTACACCTTC
d_gene: TRBD1; abundance: .; v_gene: TRBV11-2; j_gene: TRBJ2-3; CDR3aa: CASRRRRDRSTDTQYF; CDR3nt: TGTGCCAGCAGACGACGTAGGGACAGAAGCACAGATACGCAGTATTTT
d_gene: .; abundance: .; v_gene: TRBV4-2; j_gene: TRBJ2-7; CDR3aa: CASSQVGQTAPGYEQYF; CDR3nt: TGTGCCAGCAGCCAAGTTGGTCAAACAGCCCCAGGATACGAGCAGTACTTC
d_gene: .; abundance: .; v_gene: TRBV7-9; j_gene: TRBJ1-2; CDR3aa: CASSPGVIYGYTF; CDR3nt: TGTGCCAGCAGCCCAGGGGTTATCTATGGCTACACCTTC
d_gene: TRBD1; abundance: .; v_gene: TRBV5-1; j_gene: TRBJ1-6; CDR3aa: CASSLVAGGSPLHF; CDR3nt: TGCGCCAGCAGCTTGGTCGCAGGGGGTTCACCCCTCCACTTT
d_gene: .; abundance: .; v_gene: TRBV19; j_gene: TRBJ2-2; CDR3aa: CASSMGQNTGELFF; CDR3nt: TGTGCCAGTAGTATGGGGCAGAACACCGGGGAGCTGTTTTTT
d_gene: TRBD1; abundance: .; v_gene: TRBV5-5; j_gene: TRBJ1-6; CDR3aa: CASSLVPRGPYPLHF; CDR3nt: TGTGCCAGCAGCTTGGTTCCCAGGGGGCCGTATCCCCTCCACTTT
d_gene: .; abundance: .; v_gene: TRBV28; j_gene: TRBJ1-5; CDR3aa: CASIEQGNQPQHF; CDR3nt: TGTGCCAGCATAGAACAGGGCAATCAGCCCCAGCATTTT
d_gene: .; abundance: .; v_gene: TRBV19; j_gene: TRBJ1-5; CDR3aa: CASSLRGLGNQPQHF; CDR3nt: TGTGCCAGTAGTTTAAGGGGGTTGGGCAATCAGCCCCAGCATTTT
d_gene: .; abundance: .; v_gene: TRBV3-1/TRBV3-2; j_gene: TRBJ2-3; CDR3aa: CASSHGRGHYSNTQYF; CDR3nt: TGTGCCAGCAGCCACGGTCGGGGTCACTACAGCAATACGCAGTATTTT
d_gene: TRBD1; abundance: .; v_gene: TRBV18; j_gene: TRBJ1-2; CDR3aa: CASSPTPGQKWPGSYGYTF; CDR3nt: TGTGCCAGCTCACCAACGCCGGGACAGAAATGGCCGGGGTCCTATGGCTACACCTTC